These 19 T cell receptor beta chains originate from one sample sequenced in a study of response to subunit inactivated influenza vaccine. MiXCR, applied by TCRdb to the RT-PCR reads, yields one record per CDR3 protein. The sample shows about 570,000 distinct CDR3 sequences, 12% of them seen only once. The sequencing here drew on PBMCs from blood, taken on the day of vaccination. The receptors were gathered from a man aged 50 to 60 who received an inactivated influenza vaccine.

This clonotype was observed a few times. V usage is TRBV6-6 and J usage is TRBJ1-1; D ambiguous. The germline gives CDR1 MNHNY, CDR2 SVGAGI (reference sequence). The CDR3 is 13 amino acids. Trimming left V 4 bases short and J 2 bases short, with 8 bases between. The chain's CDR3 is CASSSVLNTEAFF. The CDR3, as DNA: TGTGCCAGCAGTTCGGTGCTTAACACTGAAGCTTTCTTT.

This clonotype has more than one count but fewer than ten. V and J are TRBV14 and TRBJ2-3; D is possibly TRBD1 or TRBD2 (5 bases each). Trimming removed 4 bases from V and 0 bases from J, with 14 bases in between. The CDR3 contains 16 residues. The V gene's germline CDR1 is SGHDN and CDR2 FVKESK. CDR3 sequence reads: CASSPWGAGSTDTQYF. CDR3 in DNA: TGTGCCAGCAGCCCCTGGGGCGCGGGTAGCACAGATACGCAGTATTTT.

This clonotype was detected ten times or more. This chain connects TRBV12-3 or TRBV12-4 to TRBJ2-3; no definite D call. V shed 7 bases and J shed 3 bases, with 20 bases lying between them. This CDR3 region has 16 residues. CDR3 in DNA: TGTGCCAGCAATCCCGGGTACTCCTCACTTACAGATACGCAGTATTTT. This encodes CASNPGYSSLTDTQYF.

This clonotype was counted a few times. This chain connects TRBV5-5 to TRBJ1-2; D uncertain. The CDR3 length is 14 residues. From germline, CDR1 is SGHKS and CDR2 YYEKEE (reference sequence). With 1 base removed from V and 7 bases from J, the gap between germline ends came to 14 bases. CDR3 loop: CASSLLHLSGGYTF. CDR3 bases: TGTGCCAGCAGCTTGCTACACCTCTCGGGTGGCTACACCTTC.

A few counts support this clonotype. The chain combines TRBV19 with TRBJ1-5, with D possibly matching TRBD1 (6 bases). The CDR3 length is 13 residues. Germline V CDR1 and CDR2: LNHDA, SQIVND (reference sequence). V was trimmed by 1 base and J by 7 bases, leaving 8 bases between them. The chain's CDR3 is CASSIARGQPQHF. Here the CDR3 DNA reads TGTGCCAGTAGTATAGCCAGGGGACAGCCCCAGCATTTT.

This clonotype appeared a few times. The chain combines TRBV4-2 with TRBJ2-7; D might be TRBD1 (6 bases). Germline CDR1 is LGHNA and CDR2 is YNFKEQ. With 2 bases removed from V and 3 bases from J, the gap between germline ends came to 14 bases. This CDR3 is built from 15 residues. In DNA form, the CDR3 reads TGTGCCAGCAGCCAACTACAGGGTCCGAACTACGAGCAGTACTTC. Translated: CASSQLQGPNYEQYF.

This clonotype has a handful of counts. CDR3 loop: CASSLYRGQGYEQYF. CDR3 nucleotide sequence: TGTGCCAGCAGTTTATATAGGGGCCAGGGTTACGAGCAGTACTTC. This chain links TRBV28 with TRBJ2-7; a weak D match, TRBD1 (5 bases). V lost 1 base and J 4 bases, leaving 14 bases between the germline ends. The germline V gene has CDR1 MDHEN and CDR2 SYDVKM. This CDR3 is 15 amino acids long.

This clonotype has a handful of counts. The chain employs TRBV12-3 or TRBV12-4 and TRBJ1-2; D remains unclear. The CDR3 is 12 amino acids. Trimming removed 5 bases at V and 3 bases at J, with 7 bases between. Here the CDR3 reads CASSLEYYGYTF. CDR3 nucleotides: TGTGCCAGCAGTCTCGAATACTATGGCTACACCTTC.

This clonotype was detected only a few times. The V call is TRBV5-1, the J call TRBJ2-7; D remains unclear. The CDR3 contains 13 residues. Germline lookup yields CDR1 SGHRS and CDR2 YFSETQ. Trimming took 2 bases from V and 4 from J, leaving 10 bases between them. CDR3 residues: CASSLNQQYEQYF. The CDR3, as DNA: TGCGCCAGCAGCTTAAATCAACAGTACGAGCAGTACTTC.

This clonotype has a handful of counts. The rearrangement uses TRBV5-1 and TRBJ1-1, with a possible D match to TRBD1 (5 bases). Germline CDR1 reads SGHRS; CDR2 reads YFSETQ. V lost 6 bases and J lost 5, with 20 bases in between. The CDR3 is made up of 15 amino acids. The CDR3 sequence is CASNPRPFGGTEAFF. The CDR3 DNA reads TGCGCCAGCAACCCACGACCGTTCGGGGGGACTGAAGCTTTCTTT.

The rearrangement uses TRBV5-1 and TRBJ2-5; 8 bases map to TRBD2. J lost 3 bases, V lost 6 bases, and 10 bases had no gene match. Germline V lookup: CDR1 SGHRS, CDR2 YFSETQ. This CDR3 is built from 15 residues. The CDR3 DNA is TGCGCCAGCACCGACTGGGCGGGGGGCAAAGAGACCCAGTACTTC. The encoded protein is CASTDWAGGKETQYF.

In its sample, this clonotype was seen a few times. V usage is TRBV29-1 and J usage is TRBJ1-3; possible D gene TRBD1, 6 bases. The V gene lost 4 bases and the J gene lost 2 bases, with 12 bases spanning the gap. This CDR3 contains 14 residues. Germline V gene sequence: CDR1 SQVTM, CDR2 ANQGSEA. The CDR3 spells CSVGERQAGNTIYF. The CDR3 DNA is TGCAGCGTTGGGGAAAGACAGGCTGGAAACACCATATATTTT.

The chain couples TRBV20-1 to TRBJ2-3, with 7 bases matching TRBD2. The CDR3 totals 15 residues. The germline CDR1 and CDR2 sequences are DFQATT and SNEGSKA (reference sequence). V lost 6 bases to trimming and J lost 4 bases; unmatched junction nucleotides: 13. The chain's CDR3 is CSAREGSGTSDTQYF. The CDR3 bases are TGCAGTGCCAGGGAGGGTAGCGGTACATCAGATACGCAGTATTTT.

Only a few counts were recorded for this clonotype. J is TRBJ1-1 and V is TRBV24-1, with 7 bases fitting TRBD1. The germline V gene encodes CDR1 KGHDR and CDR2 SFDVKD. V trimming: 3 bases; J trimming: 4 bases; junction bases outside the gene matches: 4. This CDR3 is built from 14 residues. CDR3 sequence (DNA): TGTGCCACCAGTGATGTGGACAGGAGCACTGAAGCTTTCTTT. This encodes CATSDVDRSTEAFF.

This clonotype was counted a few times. For the CDR3, the DNA is TGTGCCAGCAGTCCCACCCGACAGGGGGGCGGGGAGCTGTTTTTT. Translating gives CASSPTRQGGGELFF. The chain employs TRBV28 and TRBJ2-2; 9 bases align to TRBD1. V gave up 5 bases and J gave up 7 bases; unmatched junction bases: 8. In germline, CDR1 is MDHEN, CDR2 SYDVKM. CDR3 length: 15 amino acids.

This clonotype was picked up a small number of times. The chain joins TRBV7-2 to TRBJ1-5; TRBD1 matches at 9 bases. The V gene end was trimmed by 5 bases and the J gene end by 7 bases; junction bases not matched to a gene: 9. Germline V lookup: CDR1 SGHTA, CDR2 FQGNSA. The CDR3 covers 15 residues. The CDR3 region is CASSPRTGEGQPQHF. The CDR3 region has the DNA TGTGCCAGCAGCCCAAGGACAGGGGAGGGGCAGCCCCAGCATTTT. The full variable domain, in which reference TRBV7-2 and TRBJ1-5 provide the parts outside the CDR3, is GAGVSQSPSNKVTEKGKDVELRCDPISGHTALYWYRQSLGQGLEFLIYFQGNSAPDKSGLPSDRFSAERTGGSVSTLTIQRTQQEDSAVYLCASSPRTGEGQPQHFGDGTRLSIL.

This CDR3 is CATTVFEGRSNTGELFF. CDR3 DNA sequence: TGTGCCACCACGGTATTTGAGGGGCGTTCGAACACCGGGGAGCTGTTTTTT. The chain has TRBV24-1 and TRBJ2-2; D may be TRBD1 or TRBD2 (5 bases each). The germline V gene encodes CDR1 KGHDR and CDR2 SFDVKD. Trimming took 8 bases from V and 0 from J, leaving 18 bases between them. The length of the CDR3 is 17 residues.

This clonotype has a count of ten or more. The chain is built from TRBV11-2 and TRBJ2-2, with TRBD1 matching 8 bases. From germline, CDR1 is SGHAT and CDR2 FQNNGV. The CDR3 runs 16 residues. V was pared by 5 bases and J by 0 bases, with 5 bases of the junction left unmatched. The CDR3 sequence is CASSTWTGTNTGELFF. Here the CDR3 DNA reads TGTGCCAGCAGCACGTGGACAGGGACGAACACCGGGGAGCTGTTTTTT.

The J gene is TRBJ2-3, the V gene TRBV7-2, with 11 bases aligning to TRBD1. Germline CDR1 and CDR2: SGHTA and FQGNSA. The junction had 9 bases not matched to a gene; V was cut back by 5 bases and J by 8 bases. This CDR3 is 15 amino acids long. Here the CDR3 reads CASSLGTGGWGTQYF. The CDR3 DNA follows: TGTGCCAGCAGCCTTGGGACAGGGGGATGGGGTACGCAGTATTTT.